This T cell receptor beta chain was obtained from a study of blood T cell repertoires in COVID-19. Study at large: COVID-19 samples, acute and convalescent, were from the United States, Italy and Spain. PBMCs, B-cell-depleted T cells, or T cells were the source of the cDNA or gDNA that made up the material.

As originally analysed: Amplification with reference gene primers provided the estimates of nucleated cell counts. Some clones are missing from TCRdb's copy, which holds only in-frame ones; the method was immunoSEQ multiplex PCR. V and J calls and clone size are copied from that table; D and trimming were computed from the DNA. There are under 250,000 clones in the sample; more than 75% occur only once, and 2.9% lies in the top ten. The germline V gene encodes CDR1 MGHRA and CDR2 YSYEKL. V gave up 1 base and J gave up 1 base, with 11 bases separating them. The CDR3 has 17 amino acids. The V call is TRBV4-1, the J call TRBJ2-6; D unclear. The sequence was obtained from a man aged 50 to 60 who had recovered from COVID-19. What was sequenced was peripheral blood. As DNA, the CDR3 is TGCGCCAGCAGCCAAGGTGTGGCCAGATCTGGGGCCAACGTCCTGACTTTC. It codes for CASSQGVARSGANVLTF.